Following are 18 T cell receptor beta chains from one sample sequenced in a study of blood T cell repertoires in COVID-19. Using immunoSEQ multiplex PCR, the repertoire was profiled, and TCRdb retains in-frame clones only, with some absent. The table lists a few hundred thousand clones, nearly 90% of them singletons. Sequenced input: PBMCs or T cells enriched from blood (not recorded which). The receptors derive from a woman aged 60-75 years who had recovered from COVID-19.

The gene calls are TRBV5-4 and TRBJ2-1; the match to TRBD2 covers 10 bases. The V gene's germline CDR1 is SGHNT and CDR2 YYREEE (reference sequence). Germline trimming cut 4 bases from V and 9 bases from J; bases unmatched to any gene: 10. The CDR3 is 15 amino acids. CDR3 protein: CASSVILAGASEQFF. Written as DNA, the CDR3 is TGTGCCAGCAGCGTTATTCTAGCGGGAGCCTCTGAGCAGTTCTTC.

The rearrangement links TRBV29-1 to TRBJ2-7; 14 bases match TRBD2. Losses at the gene ends were 5 bases for V and 3 bases for J; bases not matched to a gene: 12. The CDR3 length is 17 residues. Germline V gene lookup returns CDR1 SQVTM and CDR2 ANQGSEA. The CDR3 DNA reads as TGCAGCGTTAAGGGACTAGCGGGGGAGGCAACTCTCTACGAGCAGTACTTC. Encoded protein: CSVKGLAGEATLYEQYF.

This clone was recorded only once. The chain links TRBV5-1 to TRBJ2-7; 7 bases align to TRBD2. Per the germline V gene, CDR1 is SGHRS and CDR2 is YFSETQ. The ends lost 1 base at V and 2 bases at J; junction bases unmatched: 3. The CDR3 spans 14 residues. The CDR3 here is CASSLQAGAYEQYF. The CDR3 DNA is TGCGCCAGCAGCTTGCAGGCGGGAGCCTACGAGCAGTACTTC.

Here the CDR3 DNA reads TGTGCCAGCAGGGAAAGCGGTACTGGGGAGACCCAGTACTTC. Translating gives CASRESGTGETQYF. V and J are TRBV5-4 and TRBJ2-5, with D possibly TRBD2 on 5 matching bases. Trimming took 5 bases from V and 5 from J, leaving 16 bases between them. There are 14 residues in the CDR3. CDR1 and CDR2 from the germline V gene are SGHNT and YYREEE (reference sequence).

The gene calls are TRBV9 and TRBJ2-3; 8 bases map to TRBD1. V lost 3 bases, J lost 0 bases, and 3 bases stayed unmatched. Germline V gene sequence: CDR1 SGDLS, CDR2 YYNGEE. The CDR3 is 15 residues long. The CDR3: CASSAQGASTDTQYF. In DNA form, the CDR3 reads TGTGCCAGCAGCGCCCAGGGGGCCAGCACAGATACGCAGTATTTT.

V is TRBV7-2 and J is TRBJ2-1, with 9 bases that match TRBD2. Germline CDR1 reads SGHTA; CDR2 reads FQGNSA. The CDR3 is 18 amino acids. Trimming cost V 4 bases and J 3 bases; bases outside gene matches: 13. CDR3 loop: CASSSPRVLAGNYNEQFF. The CDR3 region has the DNA TGTGCCAGCAGCTCCCCCAGGGTCCTAGCGGGGAACTACAATGAGCAGTTCTTC.

The CDR3 protein is CASSPWNTEAFF. DNA of the CDR3: TGTGCCAGCAGCCCCTGGAACACTGAAGCTTTCTTT. The chain joins TRBV6-5 to TRBJ1-1; D unresolved. V was trimmed by 6 bases and J by 1 base, leaving 6 bases between them. Germline-derived CDR1 and CDR2 are MNHEY and SVGAGI. This CDR3 spans 12 amino acids.

The sample holds one count of this clone. The chain is built from TRBV11-2 and TRBJ1-2, with D possibly TRBD1 on 5 matching bases. Looked up from germline, CDR1 is SGHAT and CDR2 is FQNNGV. V was trimmed by 0 bases and J by 4 bases, leaving 18 bases between them. The CDR3 has 17 residues. The CDR3 region is CASSLDRGIGSGYGYTF. As DNA, the CDR3 is TGTGCCAGCAGCTTAGATCGGGGGATCGGTTCGGGCTATGGCTACACCTTC.

The genes are TRBV11-3 and TRBJ1-1, with 7 bases that match TRBD1. Trimming at V came to 5 bases and at J to 5 bases, leaving 11 bases not matched to a gene. Germline loops: CDR1 SGHNT, CDR2 YENEEA. This CDR3 contains 15 residues. The CDR3 region is CASSPLGGFWTEAFF. DNA for the CDR3: TGTGCCAGCAGCCCATTAGGGGGCTTTTGGACTGAAGCTTTCTTT.

The chain is built from TRBV25-1 and TRBJ2-3; D may be TRBD1 (5 bases). The germline V gene has CDR1 MGHDK and CDR2 SYGVNS. This CDR3 is 10 amino acids long. V lost 8 bases to trimming and J lost 14 bases, with 14 bases between them. Written as DNA, the CDR3 is TGTGCCAGCGGTACAGGCCCCACGTATTTT. Amino acids: CASGTGPTYF. The full variable domain, completed using reference TRBV25-1 and TRBJ2-3, is EADIYQTPRYLVIGTGKKITLECSQTMGHDKMYWYQQDPGMELHLIHYSYGVNSTEKGDLSSESTVSRIRTEHFPLTLESARPSHTSQYLCASGTGPTYFGPGTRLTVL.

This rearrangement joins TRBV28 to TRBJ1-6, with a possible D match to TRBD1 (6 bases). Trimming pared 2 bases from V and 6 bases from J, leaving 8 bases between. In germline, CDR1 is MDHEN, CDR2 SYDVKM. CDR3 length equals 14 residues. The CDR3 sequence is CASSLHRVNSPLHF. CDR3 nucleotides: TGTGCCAGCAGTTTACACAGGGTTAATTCACCCCTCCACTTT.

The CDR3 reads CASSVGGQNNEQFF. The CDR3 DNA follows: TGTGCCAGCAGCGTAGGTGGACAGAACAATGAGCAGTTCTTC. This chain uses TRBV9 with TRBJ2-1; tentatively, D is TRBD1 (6 bases). This CDR3 has 14 amino acids. V shed 0 bases and J shed 5 bases, with 9 bases lying between them. The germline gives CDR1 SGDLS, CDR2 YYNGEE.

The chain employs TRBV7-9 and TRBJ2-1, with D possibly TRBD1 on 5 matching bases. Germline V gives CDR1 SEHNR, CDR2 FQNEAQ (reference sequence). The germline V and J ends were trimmed by 7 bases and 5 bases, with 15 bases remaining between them. This CDR3 is built from 14 residues. CDR3: CASTFGRVHNEQFF. The DNA for the CDR3 is TGTGCCAGCACCTTTGGCAGGGTCCACAATGAGCAGTTCTTC.

This clone was counted between two and nine times. The chain has TRBV9 and TRBJ2-3; a weak D match, TRBD2 (5 bases). V lost 2 bases and J 8 bases, leaving 12 bases between the germline ends. This CDR3 has 13 amino acids. CDR1 and CDR2 from the germline V gene are SGDLS and YYNGEE. The CDR3, as DNA: TGTGCCAGCAGCGTCATTGTTGAGGGTACGCAGTATTTT. Translating it yields CASSVIVEGTQYF.

The chain uses TRBV27 and TRBJ2-2; 10 bases align to TRBD2. The ends lost 3 bases at V and 2 bases at J; junction bases unmatched: 6. Germline V lookup: CDR1 MNHEY, CDR2 SMNVEV (reference sequence). The CDR3 has 17 amino acids. The CDR3 region has the DNA TGTGCCAGCAGTTTTCTAAGCGGGGGGGATAACACCGGGGAGCTGTTTTTT. This gives the protein CASSFLSGGDNTGELFF.

The genes are TRBV10-1 and TRBJ1-6, with 8 bases fitting TRBD1. There are 15 residues in the CDR3. Trimming took 2 bases from V and 11 from J; bases not matched to a gene: 8. Looked up from germline, CDR1 is WNHNN and CDR2 is SYGVQD (reference sequence). The CDR3 coding sequence is TGCGCCAGCAGTGAGGGACAGGGCGGTTTGACACCCCTCCACTTT. Protein product: CASSEGQGGLTPLHF.

This rearrangement joins TRBV10-3 to TRBJ2-7, with 13 nucleotides matching TRBD2. After removal of 9 bases from V and 4 bases from J, the junction contained 3 bases not matched to a gene. Germline lookup yields CDR1 ENHRY and CDR2 SYGVKD. This CDR3 spans 13 amino acids. The CDR3 region has the DNA TGTGCCATAGGACTAGCGGGGGAATACGAGCAGTACTTC. As protein: CAIGLAGEYEQYF.

The rearrangement links TRBV6-5 to TRBJ1-1, with D unclear. Germline-derived CDR1 and CDR2 are MNHEY and SVGAGI. CDR3 length: 13 residues. Deletions cut 6 bases from V and 1 base from J, with 9 bases between. CDR3 amino acids: CASSATANTEAFF. The CDR3 coding sequence is TGTGCCAGCAGCGCAACAGCGAACACTGAAGCTTTCTTT.